This T cell receptor beta chain was sequenced during a study of T-cell memory formation after mild COVID-19. TCRdb redid the calling of the 5' RACE reads with MiXCR, one entry per CDR3 protein. This sample has 250,000 to 350,000 distinct CDR3 sequences, with approximately 20% found just once. Only a few counts were recorded for this clonotype. The receptor was isolated from a man between 18 and 29 years old who had mild COVID-19 (a few samples of this study predate the infection). Cell type and time point are not known. The sequenced sample consisted of PBMCs or a T cell subset sorted from them (not recorded which).

Here the CDR3 reads CATQTSPSGNTIYF. The CDR3 DNA reads as TGTGCCACCCAGACATCCCCCTCTGGAAACACCATATATTTT. V is TRBV6-5 and J is TRBJ1-3; no clear D. V lost 10 bases and J 0 bases, leaving 13 bases between the germline ends. The CDR3 is 14 residues long. Germline V CDR1 and CDR2: MNHEY, SVGAGI.